Listed below are T cell receptor beta chains from one sample, sequenced in a study of OX40 agonist ivuxolimab in advanced cancers. Repertoires were generated with immunoSEQ multiplex PCR, while TCRdb's copy carries only in-frame clones and drops some. The sample includes tens of thousands of clones, about nine tenths of them seen just once. Sample: CD4+ or CD8+ T cells sorted from blood, taken in a trial of the OX40 agonist ivuxolimab. Receptors originate from an adult with an advanced solid tumor such as melanoma, head and neck, liver or kidney cancer. CDR3s include the opening cysteine and the closing phenylalanine or tryptophan. The D gene is left open where the match is weak. The size of a clone is reported for some rows only, either as once, few or many, or as a class for expanded clones.

v_gene,abundance,j_gene,len,d_gene,CDR3nt,CDR3aa
TRBV5-4,-,TRBJ2-3,13,-,TGTGCCAGCAGCTTGGCCGCTAGGGATACGCAGTATTTT,CASSLAARDTQYF
TRBV7-2,-,TRBJ2-7,14,TRBD2,TGTGCCAGCAGCTCTCTAGCGGGACGAGTCGAGCAGTACTTC,CASSSLAGRVEQYF
TRBV7-8,-,TRBJ1-1,13,-,TGTGCCAGCAGCAGCATGGTCGGGAGTGAAGCTTTCTTT,CASSSMVGSEAFF
TRBV9,few,TRBJ1-1,14,-,TGTGCCAGCAGCCCCTCGACCGTGAACACTGAAGCTTTCTTT,CASSPSTVNTEAFF
TRBV6-6,-,TRBJ1-5,12,-,TGTGCCAGCGGTAATAGCAATCAGCCCCAGCATTTT,CASGNSNQPQHF
TRBV7-2,-,TRBJ1-4,16,-,TGTGCCAGCAGCTTAGACGGCGGTGCAACTAATGAAAAACTGTTTTTT,CASSLDGGATNEKLFF
TRBV29-1,once,TRBJ1-3,15,-,TGCAGCGTTCGGGACAATGGGTTGGACGGAAACACCATATATTTT,CSVRDNGLDGNTIYF
TRBV2,-,TRBJ2-1,15,-,TGTGCCAGCGCCTTCGCAGGGACTTCCTACAATGAGCAGTTCTTC,CASAFAGTSYNEQFF
TRBV29-1,once,TRBJ2-7,13,-,TGCAGCGTTGAGGGTTTAACCCCTTACGAGCAGTACTTC,CSVEGLTPYEQYF
TRBV28,-,TRBJ1-2,14,TRBD1,TGTGCCAGCAGTTCTCAGGGGGCAGGCTATGGCTACACCTTC,CASSSQGAGYGYTF
TRBV11-3,-,TRBJ2-1,15,-,TGTGCCAGCAGCCGTACTAGCTCTCCCTACAATGAGCAGTTCTTC,CASSRTSSPYNEQFF
TRBV28,once,TRBJ1-2,14,TRBD1,TGTGCCAGCAGGGAGGGACAGGTGATATATGGCTACACCTTC,CASREGQVIYGYTF
TRBV5-6,-,TRBJ2-7,17,-,TGTGCCAGCAGTCCGTACCGATCCTTTTTGAGCTCCTACGAGCAGTACTTC,CASSPYRSFLSSYEQYF
TRBV28,-,TRBJ2-2,14,TRBD2,TGTGCCAGCAGAAGTAGCGGGAGTGGGGGGGAGCTGTTTTTT,CASRSSGSGGELFF
TRBV5-1,-,TRBJ2-5,14,-,TGCGCCAGCAGCTTGGCTCTCGCGGGGGAGACCCAGTACTTC,CASSLALAGETQYF
TRBV4-2,-,TRBJ2-6,17,-,TGTGCCAGCAGCCCCTCGACAGCCTCCTCTGGGGCCAACGTCCTGACTTTC,CASSPSTASSGANVLTF
TRBV27,-,TRBJ2-4,17,-,TGTGCCAGCAGCCCCGCGGCTACGACATTAGCCAAAAACATTCAGTACTTC,CASSPAATTLAKNIQYF
TRBV28,-,TRBJ1-2,12,TRBD1,TGTGCCAGCAGTACCGGACAGGGAAGCTACACCTTC,CASSTGQGSYTF
TRBV7-9,-,TRBJ1-1,13,-,TGTGCCAGCAGCTTAGGCATTGGAACTGAAGCTTTCTTT,CASSLGIGTEAFF
TRBV18,-,TRBJ1-6,15,TRBD1,TGTGCCAGCTCACCTCGGACAGGGGAGGAGTCACCCCTCCACTTT,CASSPRTGEESPLHF
TRBV28,-,TRBJ2-2,16,-,TGTGCCAGCCGCCTAATGACTAGTGTGAACACCGGGGAGCTGTTTTTT,CASRLMTSVNTGELFF
TRBV4-3,-,TRBJ1-2,16,-,TGCGCCAGCAGCGCAACAGGACAGACAAAACGGTATGGCTACACCTTC,CASSATGQTKRYGYTF
TRBV6-1,-,TRBJ2-7,15,-,TGTGCCAGCAGTGCCCGTGTATGGGGTTTAGACGAGCAGTACTTC,CASSARVWGLDEQYF
TRBV6-5,-,TRBJ2-7,14,-,TGTGCCAGCAGTTACTCGATCCTACAGGGCGAGCAGTACTTC,CASSYSILQGEQYF
TRBV14,-,TRBJ2-1,15,TRBD1,TGTGCCAGCAGCCCCTCGGGACAGGTGGTGGGTGAGCAGTTCTTC,CASSPSGQVVGEQFF
TRBV5-1,-,TRBJ2-3,16,-,TGCGCCAGCAGCCCGGCGGGCAGGGCTCCGCCAGATACGCAGTATTTT,CASSPAGRAPPDTQYF
TRBV7-2,-,TRBJ2-1,15,TRBD2,TGTGCCAGCAGCTTTAGCGGGAGGGCCCTAAATGAGCAGTTCTTC,CASSFSGRALNEQFF
TRBV23-1,-,TRBJ1-2,14,-,TGCGCCAGCAGTCAATCAAGGAGGGGAGAGGGCTACACCTTC,CASSQSRRGEGYTF
TRBV30,-,TRBJ1-1,17,-,TGTGCCTGGAGTGTTTCGAGTATAAGGCCTATGAACACTGAAGCTTTCTTT,CAWSVSSIRPMNTEAFF
TRBV19,-,TRBJ1-2,15,-,TGTGCCAGTAGTATTGGGGACAAGGAGTACTATGGCTACACCTTC,CASSIGDKEYYGYTF
TRBV7-8,-,TRBJ2-2,14,TRBD1,TGTGCCAGCAGCTGGCAGGGGGACACCGGGGAGCTGTTTTTT,CASSWQGDTGELFF
TRBV7-2,-,TRBJ2-7,15,TRBD1,TGTGCCAGCAGCGTCGCGCCAGGGGGTTCCTACGAGCAGTACTTC,CASSVAPGGSYEQYF
TRBV5-1,-,TRBJ2-3,16,-,TGCGCCAGCAGCTCGGATTTGGTAGGCCGAAGAGATACGCAGTATTTT,CASSSDLVGRRDTQYF
TRBV7-2,-,TRBJ1-2,12,TRBD1,TGTGCCAGCAGTTATGGACAGGGTGGCTACACCTTC,CASSYGQGGYTF
TRBV7-2,-,TRBJ2-3,14,-,TGTGCCAGCAGCTGGACTATCCCCGCGAGTACGCAGTATTTT,CASSWTIPASTQYF
TRBV9,-,TRBJ1-1,16,TRBD1,TGTGCCAGCAGCCCCCTGGGACAGGGGGCGAACACTGAAGCTTTCTTT,CASSPLGQGANTEAFF
TRBV28,few,TRBJ2-2,15,-,TGTGCCAGCAGCCGCCCCTCTAGGAACACCGGGGAGCTGTTTTTT,CASSRPSRNTGELFF
TRBV11-2,-,TRBJ2-1,14,-,TGTGCCAGCAGCTTAGATGCCCCTCGAGGTGAGCAGTTCTTC,CASSLDAPRGEQFF
TRBV5-1,-,TRBJ2-2,12,-,TGCGCCAGCAGCCAGAACACCGGGGAGCTGTTTTTT,CASSQNTGELFF
TRBV2,-,TRBJ1-1,17,-,TGTGCCAGCAGTGAAGTTAAAGATGGGGGGCGATACACTGAAGCTTTCTTT,CASSEVKDGGRYTEAFF
TRBV5-1,-,TRBJ2-2,19,TRBD2,TGCGCCAGCAGCCCCCCGCCGGGACTAGCGGGGGGGAACACCGGGGAGCTGTTTTTT,CASSPPPGLAGGNTGELFF
TRBV7-2,-,TRBJ2-4,13,-,TGTGCCAGCAGCCCTCGAGCCAAAAACATTCAGTACTTC,CASSPRAKNIQYF
TRBV5-1,-,TRBJ2-5,15,TRBD1,TGCGCCAGCAGCTTGGGAGACAGGGGGAGCGAGACCCAGTACTTC,CASSLGDRGSETQYF
TRBV30,-,TRBJ1-6,16,-,TGTGCCTGGAGCCCCTTAACAGGCCGATTCAATTCACCCCTCCACTTT,CAWSPLTGRFNSPLHF
TRBV2,-,TRBJ2-1,11,-,TGTGCCAACGCAGGAAACAATGAGCAGTTCTTC,CANAGNNEQFF
TRBV19,-,TRBJ1-4,15,TRBD1,TGTGCCAGTAGTACGGGGGACAGGGCAAATGAAAAACTGTTTTTT,CASSTGDRANEKLFF